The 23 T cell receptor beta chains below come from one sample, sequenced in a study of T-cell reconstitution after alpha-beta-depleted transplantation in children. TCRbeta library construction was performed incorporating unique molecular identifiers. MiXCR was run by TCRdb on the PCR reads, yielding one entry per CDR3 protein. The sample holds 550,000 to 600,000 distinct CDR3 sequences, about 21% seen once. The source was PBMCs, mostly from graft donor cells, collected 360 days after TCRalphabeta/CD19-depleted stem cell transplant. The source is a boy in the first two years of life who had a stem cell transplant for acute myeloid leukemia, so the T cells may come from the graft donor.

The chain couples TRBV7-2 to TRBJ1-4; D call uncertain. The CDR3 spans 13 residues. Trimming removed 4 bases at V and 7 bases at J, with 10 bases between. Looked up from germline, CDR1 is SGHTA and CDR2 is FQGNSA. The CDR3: CASSSRRGEKLFF. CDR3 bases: TGTGCCAGCAGCTCCCGGCGGGGTGAAAAACTGTTTTTT.

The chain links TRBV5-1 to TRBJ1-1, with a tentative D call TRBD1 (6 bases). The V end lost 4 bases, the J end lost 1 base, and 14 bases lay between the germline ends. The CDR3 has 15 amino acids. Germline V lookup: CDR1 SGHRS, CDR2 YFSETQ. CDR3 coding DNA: TGCGCCAGCAGCCCCCGACAGGAGTCGAACACTGAAGCTTTCTTT. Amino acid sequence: CASSPRQESNTEAFF.

The CDR3 sequence is CASSQELLAGETQYF. The CDR3, as DNA: TGTGCCAGCAGCCAAGAGTTACTAGCAGGGGAGACCCAGTACTTC. This chain connects TRBV3-1 to TRBJ2-5; D may be TRBD2 (6 bases). The V end was cut by 0 bases, the J end by 5 bases, with 13 bases between. This CDR3 comprises 15 residues. Looked up from germline, CDR1 is LGHDT and CDR2 is YNNKEL (reference sequence).

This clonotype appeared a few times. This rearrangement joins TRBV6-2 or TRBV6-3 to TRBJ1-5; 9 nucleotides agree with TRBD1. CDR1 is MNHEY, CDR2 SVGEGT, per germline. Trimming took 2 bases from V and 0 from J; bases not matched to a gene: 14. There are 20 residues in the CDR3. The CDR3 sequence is CASSYHPGQGSGYSNQPQHF. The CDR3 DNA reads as TGTGCCAGCAGTTACCACCCGGGACAGGGTTCAGGGTATAGCAATCAGCCCCAGCATTTT.

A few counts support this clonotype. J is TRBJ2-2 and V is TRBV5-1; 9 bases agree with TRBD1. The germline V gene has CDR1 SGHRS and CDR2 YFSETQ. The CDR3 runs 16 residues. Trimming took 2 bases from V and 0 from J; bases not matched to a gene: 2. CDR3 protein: CASSFRDRANTGELFF. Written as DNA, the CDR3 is TGCGCCAGCAGCTTCAGGGACAGGGCGAACACCGGGGAGCTGTTTTTT.

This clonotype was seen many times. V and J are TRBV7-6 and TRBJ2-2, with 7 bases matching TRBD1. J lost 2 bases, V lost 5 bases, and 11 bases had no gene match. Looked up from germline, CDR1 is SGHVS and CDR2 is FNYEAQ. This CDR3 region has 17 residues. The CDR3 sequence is CASSRQNRGGNTGELFF. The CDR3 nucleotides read TGTGCCAGCAGCCGACAAAATAGAGGGGGCAACACCGGGGAGCTGTTTTTT.

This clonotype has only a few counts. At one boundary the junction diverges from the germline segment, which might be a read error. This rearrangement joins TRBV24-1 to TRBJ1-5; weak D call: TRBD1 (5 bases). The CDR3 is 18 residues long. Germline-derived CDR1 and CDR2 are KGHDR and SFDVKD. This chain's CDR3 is CATSDMGPMTRSHQPQHF. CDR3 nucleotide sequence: TGTGCCACCAGTGATATGGGACCTATGACCCGTAGCCATCAGCCCCAGCATTTT.

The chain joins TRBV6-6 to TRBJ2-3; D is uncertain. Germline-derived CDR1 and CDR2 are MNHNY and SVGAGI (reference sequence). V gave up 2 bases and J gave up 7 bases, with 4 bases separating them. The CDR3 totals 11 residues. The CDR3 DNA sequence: TGTGCCAGCAGTTACGATAATACGCAGTATTTT. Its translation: CASSYDNTQYF.

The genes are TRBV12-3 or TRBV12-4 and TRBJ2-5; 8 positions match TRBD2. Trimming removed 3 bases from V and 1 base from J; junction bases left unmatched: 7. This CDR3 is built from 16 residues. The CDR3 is CASSFSGGKLQETQYF. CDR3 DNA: TGTGCCAGCAGTTTTTCGGGAGGGAAGCTCCAAGAGACCCAGTACTTC.

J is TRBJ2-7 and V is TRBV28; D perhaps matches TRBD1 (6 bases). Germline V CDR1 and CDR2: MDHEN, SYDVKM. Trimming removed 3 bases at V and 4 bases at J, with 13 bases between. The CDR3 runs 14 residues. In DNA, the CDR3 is TGTGCCAGCAGTTTTAGGACAGCTCCATACGAGCAGTACGTC. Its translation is CASSFRTAPYEQYV.

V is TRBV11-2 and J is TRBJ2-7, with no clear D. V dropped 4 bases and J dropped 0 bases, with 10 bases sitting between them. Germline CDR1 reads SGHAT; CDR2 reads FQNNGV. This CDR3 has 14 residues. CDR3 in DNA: TGTGCCAGCAGCTCCTCATGGAGCTCCTACGAGCAGTACTTC. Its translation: CASSSSWSSYEQYF.

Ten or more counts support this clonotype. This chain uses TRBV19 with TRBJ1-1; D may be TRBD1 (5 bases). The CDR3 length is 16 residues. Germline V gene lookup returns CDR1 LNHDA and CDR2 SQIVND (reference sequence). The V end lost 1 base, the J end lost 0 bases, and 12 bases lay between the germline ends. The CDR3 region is CASSIGRGRMNTEAFF. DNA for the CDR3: TGTGCCAGTAGTATAGGCCGGGGCAGGATGAACACTGAAGCTTTCTTT.

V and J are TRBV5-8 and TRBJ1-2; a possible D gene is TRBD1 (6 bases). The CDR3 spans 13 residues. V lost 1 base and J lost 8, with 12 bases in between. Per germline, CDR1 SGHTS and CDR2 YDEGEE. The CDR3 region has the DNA TGTGCCAGCAGCTTGAAGGGGGACCCAGGCTACACCTTC. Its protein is CASSLKGDPGYTF.

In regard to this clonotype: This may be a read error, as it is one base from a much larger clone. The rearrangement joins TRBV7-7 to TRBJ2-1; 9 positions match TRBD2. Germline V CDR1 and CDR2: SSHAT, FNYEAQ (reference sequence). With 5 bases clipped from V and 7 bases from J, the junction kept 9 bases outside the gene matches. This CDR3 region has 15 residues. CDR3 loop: CASSVSGGALNEQFF. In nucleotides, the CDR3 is TGTGCCAGCAGCGTTAGCGGGGGCGCTTTAAATGAGCAGTTCTTC.

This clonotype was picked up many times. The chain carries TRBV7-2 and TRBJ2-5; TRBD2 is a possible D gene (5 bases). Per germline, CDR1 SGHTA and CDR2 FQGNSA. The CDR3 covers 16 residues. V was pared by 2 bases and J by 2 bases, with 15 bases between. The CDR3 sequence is CASSLITGTEQETQYF. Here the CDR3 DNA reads TGTGCCAGCAGCTTAATTACGGGAACAGAACAAGAGACCCAGTACTTC. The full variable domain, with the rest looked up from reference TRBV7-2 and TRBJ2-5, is GAGVSQSPSNKVTEKGKDVELRCDPISGHTALYWYRQSLGQGLEFLIYFQGNSAPDKSGLPSDRFSAERTGGSVSTLTIQRTQQEDSAVYLCASSLITGTEQETQYFGPGTRLLVL.

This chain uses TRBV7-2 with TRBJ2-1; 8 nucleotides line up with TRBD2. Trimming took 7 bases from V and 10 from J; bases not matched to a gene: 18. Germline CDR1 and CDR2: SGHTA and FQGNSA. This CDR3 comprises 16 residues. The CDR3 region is CASNRAGGLPTMEQFF. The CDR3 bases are TGTGCCAGCAACCGGGCGGGAGGACTCCCCACGATGGAGCAGTTCTTC.

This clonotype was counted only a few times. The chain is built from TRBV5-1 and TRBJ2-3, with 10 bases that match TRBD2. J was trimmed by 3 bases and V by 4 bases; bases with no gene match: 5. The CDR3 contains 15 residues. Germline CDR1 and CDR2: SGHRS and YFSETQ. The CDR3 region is CASSAGLAETDTQYF. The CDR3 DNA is TGCGCCAGCAGCGCCGGACTAGCGGAGACAGATACGCAGTATTTT. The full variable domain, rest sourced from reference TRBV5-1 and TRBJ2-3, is KAGVTQTPRYLIKTRGQQVTLSCSPISGHRSVSWYQQTPGQGLQFLFEYFSETQRNKGNFPGRFSGRQFSNSRSEMNVSTLELGDSALYLCASSAGLAETDTQYFGPGTRLTVL.

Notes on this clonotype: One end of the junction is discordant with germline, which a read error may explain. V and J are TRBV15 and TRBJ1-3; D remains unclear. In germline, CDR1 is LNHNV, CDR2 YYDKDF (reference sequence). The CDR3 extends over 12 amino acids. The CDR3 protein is CATSVAGSTIYF. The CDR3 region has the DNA TGTGCCACCAGCGTGGCGGGAAGCACCATATATTTT.

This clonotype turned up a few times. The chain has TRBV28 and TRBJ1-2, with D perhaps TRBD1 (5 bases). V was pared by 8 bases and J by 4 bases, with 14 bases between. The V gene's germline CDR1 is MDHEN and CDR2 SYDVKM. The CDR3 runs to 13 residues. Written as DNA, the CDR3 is TGTGCCAGCGAGGGGTACTATGGCTATGGCTACACCTTC. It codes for CASEGYYGYGYTF.

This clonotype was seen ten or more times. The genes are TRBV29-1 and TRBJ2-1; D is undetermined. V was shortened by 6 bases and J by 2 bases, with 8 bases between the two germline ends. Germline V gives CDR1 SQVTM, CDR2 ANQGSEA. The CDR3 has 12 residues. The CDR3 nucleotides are TGCAGCGTCGAAAGGACCTACAATGAGCAGTTCTTC. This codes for CSVERTYNEQFF.

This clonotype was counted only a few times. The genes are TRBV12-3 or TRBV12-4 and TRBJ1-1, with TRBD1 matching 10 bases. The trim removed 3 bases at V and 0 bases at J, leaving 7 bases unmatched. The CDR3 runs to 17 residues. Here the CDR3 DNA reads TGTGCCAGCAGTTTGGGGGGGACAGGGGTTATGAACACTGAAGCTTTCTTT. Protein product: CASSLGGTGVMNTEAFF.

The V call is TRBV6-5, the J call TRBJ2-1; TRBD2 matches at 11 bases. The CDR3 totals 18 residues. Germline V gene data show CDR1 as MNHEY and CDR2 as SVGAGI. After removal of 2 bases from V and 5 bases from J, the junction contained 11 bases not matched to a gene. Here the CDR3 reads CASSYTSSGLAANNEQFF. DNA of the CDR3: TGTGCCAGCAGTTACACGAGTTCGGGACTAGCGGCAAACAATGAGCAGTTCTTC.

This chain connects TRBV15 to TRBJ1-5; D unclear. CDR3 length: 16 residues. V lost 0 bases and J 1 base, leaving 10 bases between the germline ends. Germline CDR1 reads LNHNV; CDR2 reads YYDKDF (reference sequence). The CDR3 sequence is CATSREPQRSNQPQHF. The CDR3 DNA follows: TGTGCCACCAGCAGAGAGCCACAGCGAAGCAATCAGCCCCAGCATTTT.